The rows below give T cell receptor beta chains drawn from one sample of a study of blood T cells in healthy people across ages. TCRdb analysed the 5' RACE reads with MiXCR anew, one entry per CDR3 protein. The sample lists 650,000 to 1,000,000 distinct CDR3 sequences; under 40% were seen once. Sequencing input: blood. The source is a man younger than 35 in good health. The CDR3 runs from the conserved cysteine through the conserved F or W. D genes are given only for firm matches. Not all rows give a size; the values are once, few, many and, for expanded clones, a class.

NA	TRBV5-1	TRBJ2-3	NA	CASSLAVGSDGDTQYF	TGCGCCAGCAGCTTGGCCGTGGGTAGCGATGGAGATACGCAGTATTTT
NA	TRBV20-1	TRBJ2-3	NA	CSARSTLSTDTQYF	TGCAGTGCTAGATCGACTCTTAGCACAGATACGCAGTATTTT
NA	TRBV20-1	TRBJ2-1	TRBD2	CSADSGGAGNEQFF	TGCAGTGCTGATAGCGGGGGGGCAGGGAATGAGCAGTTCTTC
few	TRBV7-7	TRBJ2-2	NA	CASSLDLGRNTGELFF	TGTGCTAGCAGCTTAGATTTAGGGAGGAACACCGGGGAGCTGTTTTTT
few	TRBV20-1	TRBJ1-1	NA	CSAPTRGNTEAFF	TGCAGTGCTCCTACGAGGGGGAACACTGAAGCTTTCTTT
NA	TRBV12-3/TRBV12-4	TRBJ1-1	NA	CASSFTGVGLNTEAFF	TGTGCCAGCAGTTTCACGGGCGTGGGGCTGAACACTGAAGCTTTCTTT
once	TRBV5-1	TRBJ2-5	NA	CASSRAGHANNEQYF	TGCGCCAGCAGCCGAGCGGGACACGCTAACAATGAGCAGTACTTC
NA	TRBV6-5	TRBJ1-1	NA	CASRITRVEGTEAFF	TGTGCCAGCAGAATTACCCGGGTAGAGGGGACTGAAGCTTTCTTT
many	TRBV5-1	TRBJ1-1	TRBD1	CASRGGGNTEAFF	TGCGCCAGCAGGGGAGGGGGCAACACTGAAGCTTTCTTT
many	TRBV20-1	TRBJ2-5	NA	CSARMTETQYF	TGCAGTGCTAGAATGACAGAGACCCAGTACTTC
NA	TRBV10-3	TRBJ2-1	NA	CAISGSDYNEQFF	TGTGCCATCAGTGGGTCGGACTACAATGAGCAGTTCTTC
few	TRBV13	TRBJ2-5	NA	CASSRPHSEGETQYF	TGTGCCAGCAGTCGGCCTCACTCCGAGGGAGAGACCCAGTACTTC
few	TRBV7-7	TRBJ2-5	NA	CASSPIGPVGETQYF	TGTGCTAGCAGCCCAATCGGACCTGTTGGGGAGACCCAGTACTTC
NA	TRBV9	TRBJ2-2	NA	CASSPRTVGTGELFF	TGTGCCAGCAGCCCACGGACAGTTGGCACCGGGGAGCTGTTTTTT
NA	TRBV27	TRBJ1-6	NA	CASSFYRKARLAPPLHF	TGTGCCAGCAGTTTCTATCGGAAAGCCCGGTTGGCGCCACCCCTCCACTTT
NA	TRBV6-4	TRBJ2-3	NA	CAGSDSPGLDTQYF	TGTGCCGGCAGTGACTCCCCAGGTTTAGATACGCAGTATTTT
NA	TRBV12-3/TRBV12-4	TRBJ2-2	TRBD1	CASSQGADSGGELFF	TGTGCCAGCAGTCAGGGGGCGGACAGCGGCGGGGAGCTGTTTTTT
many	TRBV6-1	TRBJ2-5	NA	CASSRDGQETQYF	TGTGCCAGCAGCCGGGACGGTCAAGAGACCCAGTACTTC
NA	TRBV7-9	TRBJ2-7	TRBD1	CASSRGQGAVEQYF	TGTGCCAGCAGCCGCGGACAGGGGGCAGTCGAGCAGTACTTC
NA	TRBV12-3/TRBV12-4	TRBJ2-5	NA	CASSPRSWGTLQETQYF	TGTGCCAGCAGTCCCCGGTCGTGGGGGACCCTACAAGAGACCCAGTACTTC
NA	TRBV7-9	TRBJ2-7	TRBD2	CASSFGTSGNNEQYF	TGTGCCAGCAGCTTTGGGACTAGCGGTAACAATGAGCAGTACTTC
NA	TRBV12-3/TRBV12-4	TRBJ1-4	NA	CASSLETGGWHVFEKLFF	TGTGCCAGCAGTTTAGAGACGGGGGGGTGGCATGTTTTTGAAAAACTGTTTTTT
NA	TRBV14	TRBJ2-7	TRBD1	CVSSQLNSRGPSYNEQYF	TGTGTCAGCAGCCAACTGAACTCCAGGGGGCCGTCCTACAATGAGCAGTACTTC
NA	TRBV6-6	TRBJ1-2	TRBD1	CASSYVGQGGNWGYTF	TGTGCCAGCAGTTACGTGGGACAGGGCGGCAATTGGGGCTACACCTTC
many	TRBV12-3/TRBV12-4	TRBJ1-2	TRBD1	CASTLGGSNYGYTF	TGTGCCAGCACCTTAGGGGGCAGCAACTATGGCTACACCTTC
NA	TRBV6-2/TRBV6-3	TRBJ1-2	TRBD1	CASMKRTGTVYGYTF	TGTGCCAGCATGAAACGGACAGGGACTGTCTATGGCTACACCTTC
NA	TRBV4-2	TRBJ2-7	TRBD1	CASSPRDRGHEQYF	TGTGCCAGCAGCCCTAGGGACAGGGGGCACGAGCAGTACTTC
NA	TRBV20-1	TRBJ2-2	TRBD1	CSARDLGTAASNTGELFF	TGCAGTGCTAGAGATTTGGGGACAGCAGCTTCGAACACCGGGGAGCTGTTTTTT
NA	TRBV18	TRBJ1-3	NA	CASSQEGWTGNTIYF	TGTGCCAGCTCACAGGAGGGATGGACTGGAAACACCATATATTTT
NA	TRBV29-1	TRBJ2-1	NA	CSVARTASYNEQFF	TGCAGCGTTGCCCGGACAGCTTCCTACAATGAGCAGTTCTTC
NA	TRBV7-2	TRBJ2-7	TRBD2	CASSQGLAGGRYNEQYF	TGTGCCAGCAGCCAAGGACTAGCGGGGGGGCGGTACAATGAGCAGTACTTC
many	TRBV12-3/TRBV12-4	TRBJ2-5	NA	CASSPHRQETQYF	TGTGCCAGCAGCCCACACAGGCAAGAGACCCAGTACTTC
NA	TRBV20-1	TRBJ1-2	NA	CSAQTQLVRGYTF	TGCAGTGCTCAGACTCAATTAGTGAGGGGCTACACCTTC
NA	TRBV6-2/TRBV6-3	TRBJ1-2	NA	CASSYDPGYGYTF	TGTGCCAGCAGTTACGATCCAGGCTATGGCTACACCTTC
NA	TRBV6-6	TRBJ1-1	TRBD1	CASGTDNTEAFF	TGTGCCAGCGGGACAGATAACACTGAAGCTTTCTTT
few	TRBV3-1	TRBJ2-2	NA	CASSLRQSYTGELFF	TGTGCCAGCAGCCTGAGACAGAGTTACACCGGGGAGCTGTTTTTT
NA	TRBV7-2	TRBJ1-1	NA	CASSLRLPEAFF	TGTGCCAGCAGCTTACGTCTGCCTGAAGCTTTCTTT
NA	TRBV5-1	TRBJ1-5	NA	CASSSYGTREEPQHF	TGCGCCAGCAGCTCGTACGGGACTCGAGAAGAGCCCCAGCATTTT
NA	TRBV9	TRBJ2-7	TRBD2	CASSVSGENSYNEQYF	TGTGCCAGCAGCGTGAGCGGGGAAAACTCCTACAATGAGCAGTACTTC
NA	TRBV7-2	TRBJ2-5	NA	CASSLSIQVETQYF	TGTGCCAGCAGCTTATCTATACAGGTTGAGACCCAGTACTTC
NA	TRBV6-5	TRBJ1-1	NA	CASSTNRMAEAFF	TGTGCCAGCAGTACCAACCGGATGGCTGAAGCTTTCTTT